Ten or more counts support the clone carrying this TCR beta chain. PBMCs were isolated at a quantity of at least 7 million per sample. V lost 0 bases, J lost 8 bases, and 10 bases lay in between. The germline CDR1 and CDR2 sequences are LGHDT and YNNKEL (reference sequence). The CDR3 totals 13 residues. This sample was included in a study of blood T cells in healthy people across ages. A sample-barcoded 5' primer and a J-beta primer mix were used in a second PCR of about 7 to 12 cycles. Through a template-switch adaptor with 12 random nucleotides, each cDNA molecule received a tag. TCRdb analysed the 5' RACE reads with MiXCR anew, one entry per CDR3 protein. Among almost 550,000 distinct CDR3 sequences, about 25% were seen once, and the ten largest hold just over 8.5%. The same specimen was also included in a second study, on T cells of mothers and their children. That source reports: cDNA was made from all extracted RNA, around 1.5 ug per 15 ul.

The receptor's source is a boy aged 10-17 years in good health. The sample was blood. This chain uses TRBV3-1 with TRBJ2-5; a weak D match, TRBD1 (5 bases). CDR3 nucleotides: TGTGCCAGCAGCCAAGATTCAGGGCGTACCCAGTACTTC. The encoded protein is CASSQDSGRTQYF.